Following are 6 T cell receptor beta chains from one sample sequenced in a study of OX40 agonist ivuxolimab in advanced cancers. Library prep was done by the immunoSEQ multiplex PCR assay. Sourced from immuneACCESS, this table was stored by TCRdb with only in-frame sequences that have V and J called. A share of the clones is absent; for the studies checked, an unresolved V gene accounts for under half, and the remainder has no known explanation. The sample has over 60,000 clones on record, 80% to 90% of them singletons. 0.94% of the sample rests with the top ten. Sample: CD4+ or CD8+ T cells sorted from blood, taken in a trial of the OX40 agonist ivuxolimab. The receptors come from an adult with an advanced solid tumor such as melanoma, head and neck, liver or kidney cancer.

The chain recombines TRBV9 with TRBJ2-1; D may correspond to TRBD1 or TRBD2 (5 bases each). The CDR3 covers 17 residues. From germline, CDR1 is SGDLS and CDR2 YYNGEE. Trimming removed 0 bases at V and 2 bases at J, with 15 bases between. In nucleotides, the CDR3 is TGTGCCAGCAGCGTAGATCCCCCAGGGAGACCCTACAATGAGCAGTTCTTC. Its translation is CASSVDPPGRPYNEQFF.

This chain connects TRBV15 to TRBJ1-6; D not certain. In germline, CDR1 is LNHNV, CDR2 YYDKDF (reference sequence). The CDR3 runs to 14 residues. V was pared by 0 bases and J by 7 bases, with 7 bases between. The CDR3 loop reads CATSRESGNSPLHF. Written as DNA, the CDR3 is TGTGCCACCAGCAGAGAAAGCGGAAATTCACCCCTCCACTTT.

V usage is TRBV2 and J usage is TRBJ2-1; 8 positions agree with TRBD2. Unmatched junction bases numbered 13, after V lost 7 bases and J lost 8 bases. The CDR3 spans 15 residues. Germline assignment: CDR1 SNHLY and CDR2 FYNNEI. CDR3 amino acids: CASNPTGGSFDEQFF. The DNA of the CDR3 is TGTGCCAGCAATCCCACGGGGGGGTCCTTTGATGAGCAGTTCTTC.

This clone showed up just a few times. The chain combines TRBV10-1 with TRBJ1-6; D is undetermined. Germline CDR1 and CDR2: WNHNN and SYGVQD (reference sequence). The CDR3 is 13 amino acids. V shed 6 bases and J shed 7 bases, with 10 bases lying between them. Here the CDR3 reads CASRETTNSPLHF. The CDR3 coding sequence is TGCGCCAGCAGAGAGACCACGAATTCACCCCTCCACTTT.

The V and J genes are TRBV5-1 and TRBJ2-2; 10 nucleotides align to TRBD1. The V and J ends lost 5 bases and 3 bases, in that order; junction bases with no gene match: 4. The CDR3 consists of 15 residues. Germline V gene data show CDR1 as SGHRS and CDR2 as YFSETQ. CDR3 nucleotides: TGCGCCAGCAGTCCCGGGACAGGGGACACCGGGGAGCTGTTTTTT. Amino acids: CASSPGTGDTGELFF.

V is TRBV6-5 and J is TRBJ2-7; maybe TRBD1 (7 bases). V was shortened by 9 bases and J by 3 bases, with 15 bases between the two germline ends. Germline CDR1 and CDR2: MNHEY and SVGAGI. The CDR3 runs to 13 residues. The CDR3 here is CASRQGGRYEQYF. The CDR3 DNA is TGTGCCAGTCGGCAGGGGGGACGCTACGAGCAGTACTTC.